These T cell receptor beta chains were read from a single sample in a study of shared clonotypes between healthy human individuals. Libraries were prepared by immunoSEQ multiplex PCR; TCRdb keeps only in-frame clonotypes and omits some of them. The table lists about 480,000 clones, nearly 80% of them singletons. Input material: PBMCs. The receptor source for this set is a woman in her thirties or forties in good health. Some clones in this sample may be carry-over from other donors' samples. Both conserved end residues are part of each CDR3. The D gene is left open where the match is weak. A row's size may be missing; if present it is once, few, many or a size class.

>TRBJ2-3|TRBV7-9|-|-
CASSLLGSDTQYF
TGTGCCAGCAGCTTACTGGGATCAGATACGCAGTATTTT
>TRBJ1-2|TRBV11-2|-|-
CASSLDPQGNGYTF
TGTGCCAGCAGCTTAGATCCCCAGGGGAATGGCTACACCTTC
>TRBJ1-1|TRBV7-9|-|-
CASSLGGQAFF
TGTGCCAGCAGCTTAGGGGGCCAAGCTTTCTTT
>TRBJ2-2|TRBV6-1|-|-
CASSDGDAANTGELFF
TGTGCCAGCAGTGACGGAGACGCTGCCAACACCGGGGAGCTGTTTTTT
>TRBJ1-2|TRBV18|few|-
CASSPRQGGEAGYTF
TGTGCCAGCTCACCACGCCAGGGTGGTGAGGCTGGCTACACCTTC
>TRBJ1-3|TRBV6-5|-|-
CASSYSSSSGNTIYF
TGTGCCAGCAGTTACTCGTCGAGCTCTGGAAACACCATATATTTT
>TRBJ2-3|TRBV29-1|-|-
CSVVGAGGWVDTQYF
TGCAGCGTTGTAGGGGCTGGCGGGTGGGTAGATACGCAGTATTTT
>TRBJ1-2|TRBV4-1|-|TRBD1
CASSQGRSRDRGNYGYTF
TGCGCCAGCAGCCAAGGTAGATCGAGGGACAGGGGAAACTATGGCTACACCTTC
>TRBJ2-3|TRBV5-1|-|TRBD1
CASRGTGGMIDTQYF
TGCGCCAGCAGAGGGACAGGCGGAATGATTGATACGCAGTATTTT
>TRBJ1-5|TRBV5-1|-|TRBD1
CASSVGQGSQPQHF
TGCGCCAGCAGCGTGGGACAGGGAAGTCAGCCCCAGCATTTT
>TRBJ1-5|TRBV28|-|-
CASSRGGVNQPQHF
TGTGCCAGCAGTCGAGGGGGTGTGAATCAGCCCCAGCATTTT
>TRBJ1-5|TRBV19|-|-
CASSITRLGPYSNQPQHF
TGTGCCAGTAGTATAACCAGGTTAGGTCCCTATAGCAATCAGCCCCAGCATTTT
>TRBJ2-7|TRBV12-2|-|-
CASRLSHNMAYEQYF
TGTGCAAGTCGCTTATCTCACAATATGGCCTACGAGCAGTACTTC
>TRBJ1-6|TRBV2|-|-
CASSGTPSYNSPLHF
TGTGCCAGCAGCGGGACCCCCTCCTATAATTCACCCCTCCACTTT
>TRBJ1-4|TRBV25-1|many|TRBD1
CASSFTGTGYEKLFF
TGTGCCAGCAGTTTTACCGGGACAGGATATGAAAAACTGTTTTTT
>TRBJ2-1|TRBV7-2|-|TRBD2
CASSSGTSHNEQFF
TGTGCCAGCAGCTCCGGGACTAGTCATAATGAGCAGTTCTTC
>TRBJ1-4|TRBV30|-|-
CAWSVWGVREKLFF
TGTGCCTGGAGTGTATGGGGGGTCCGAGAAAAACTGTTTTTT
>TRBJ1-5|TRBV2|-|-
CASSLGEGQPQHF
TGTGCCAGCAGTCTGGGGGAGGGTCAGCCCCAGCATTTT
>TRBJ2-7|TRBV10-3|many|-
CAISEGPSSSYEQYF
TGTGCCATCAGTGAGGGGCCTTCGTCGTCCTACGAGCAGTACTTC
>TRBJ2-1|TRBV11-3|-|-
CASSLYYNEQFF
TGTGCCAGCAGCTTATACTACAATGAGCAGTTCTTC
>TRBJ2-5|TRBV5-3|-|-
CASRGGRTKETQYF
TGTGCGTCCAGGGGCGGGAGAACGAAAGAGACCCAGTACTTC
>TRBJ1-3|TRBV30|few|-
CAWTGSRSGNTIYF
TGTGCCTGGACAGGGAGTCGATCTGGAAACACCATATATTTT
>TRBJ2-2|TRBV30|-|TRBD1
CAWRSRDRGTGELFF
TGTGCCTGGAGGTCCCGGGACAGGGGTACCGGGGAGCTGTTTTTT
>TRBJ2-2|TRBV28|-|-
CASSLRAFTGELFF
TGTGCCAGCAGTTTAAGGGCCTTCACCGGGGAGCTGTTTTTT
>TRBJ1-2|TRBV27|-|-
CASSPSTERDGYTF
TGTGCCAGCAGTCCCTCAACAGAAAGAGATGGCTACACCTTC
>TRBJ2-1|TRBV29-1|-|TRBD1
CSVGQGAYNEQFF
TGCAGCGTAGGGCAGGGGGCCTACAATGAGCAGTTCTTC
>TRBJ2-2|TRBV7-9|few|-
CASSFAPDGELFF
TGTGCCAGCAGCTTCGCCCCTGACGGGGAGCTGTTTTTT
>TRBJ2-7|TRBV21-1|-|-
CASSTDSYEQYF
TGTGCCAGCAGCACAGACTCCTACGAGCAGTACTTC
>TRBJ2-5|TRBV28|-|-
CASRGGASPNF
TGTGCCAGCAGGGGGGGGGCCTCTCCGAACTTC
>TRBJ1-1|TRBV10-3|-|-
CAISRDGTEAFF
TGTGCCATCAGCAGGGATGGAACTGAAGCTTTCTTT
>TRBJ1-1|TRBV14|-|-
CASSQDRNTEAFF
TGTGCCAGCAGCCAAGATCGTAACACTGAAGCTTTCTTT
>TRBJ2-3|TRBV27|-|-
CASSFTGVSTDTQYF
TGTGCCAGCAGCTTTACCGGGGTTAGCACAGATACGCAGTATTTT
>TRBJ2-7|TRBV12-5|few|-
CASGLGDGMGYEQYF
TGTGCTAGTGGTTTGGGGGACGGGATGGGCTACGAGCAGTACTTC
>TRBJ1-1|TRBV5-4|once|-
CASSFGGNTEAFF
TGTGCCAGCAGCTTTGGGGGAAACACTGAAGCTTTCTTT
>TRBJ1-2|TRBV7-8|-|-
CASSLESLYGYTF
TGTGCCAGCAGCTTAGAATCCCTATATGGCTACACCTTC
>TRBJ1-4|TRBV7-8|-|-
CASSPSRWDTNEKLFF
TGTGCCAGCAGCCCAAGTCGCTGGGACACTAATGAAAAACTGTTTTTT
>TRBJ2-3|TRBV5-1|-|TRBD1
CASSSTGSGDTQYF
TGCGCCAGCAGCTCGACAGGGTCAGGAGATACGCAGTATTTT
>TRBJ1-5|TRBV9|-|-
CASSVEGGRQPQHF
TGTGCCAGCAGCGTAGAGGGGGGACGGCAGCCCCAGCATTTT
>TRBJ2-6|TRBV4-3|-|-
CAGGQEVGSGANVLTF
TGCGCCGGCGGCCAAGAAGTCGGCTCTGGGGCCAACGTCCTGACTTTC
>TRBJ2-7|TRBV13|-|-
CASSLHGVYEQYF
TGTGCCAGCAGCTTACACGGGGTATACGAGCAGTACTTC
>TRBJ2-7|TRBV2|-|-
CASSENTGTYEQYF
TGTGCCAGCAGTGAAAACACCGGAACCTACGAGCAGTACTTC
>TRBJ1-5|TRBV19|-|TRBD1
CASSTTGGQQPQHF
TGTGCCAGTAGTACTACAGGGGGCCAGCAGCCCCAGCATTTT
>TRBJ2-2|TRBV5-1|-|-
CASSLEANTGELFF
TGCGCCAGCAGCTTGGAGGCGAACACCGGGGAGCTGTTTTTT
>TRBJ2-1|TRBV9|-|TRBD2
CASSVTGTSGLPSYNEQFF
TGTGCCAGCAGCGTAACCGGGACTAGCGGGCTCCCCTCCTACAATGAGCAGTTCTTC
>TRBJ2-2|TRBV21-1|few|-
CASSSAGELFF
TGTGCCAGCAGTAGCGCCGGGGAGCTGTTTTTT
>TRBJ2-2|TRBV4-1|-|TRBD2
CASSQGLAGTLRPTRRELFF
TGCGCCAGCAGCCAAGGTCTAGCGGGAACTCTCAGGCCTACAAGGAGGGAGCTGTTTTTT
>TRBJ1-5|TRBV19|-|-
CASSIHGGTYQPQHF
TGTGCCAGTAGTATCCACGGGGGAACTTATCAGCCCCAGCATTTT
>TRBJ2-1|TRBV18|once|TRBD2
CASSPLEPGLAATYNEQFF
TGTGCCAGCTCACCACTAGAGCCGGGACTAGCGGCAACCTACAATGAGCAGTTCTTC
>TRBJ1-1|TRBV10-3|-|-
CATLRQENTEAFF
TGTGCCACCTTAAGACAGGAGAACACTGAAGCTTTCTTT
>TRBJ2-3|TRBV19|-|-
CASSLTASTDTQYF
TGTGCCAGTAGCTTAACCGCTAGCACAGATACGCAGTATTTT
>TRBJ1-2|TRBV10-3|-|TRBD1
CAISGGDRGNYGYTF
TGTGCCATCAGTGGTGGGGACAGGGGTAACTATGGCTACACCTTC
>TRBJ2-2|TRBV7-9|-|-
CASSLKRGNTGELFF
TGTGCCAGCAGCTTAAAGAGGGGGAACACCGGGGAGCTGTTTTTT
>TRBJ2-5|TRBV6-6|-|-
CASSYSLARQETQYF
TGTGCCAGCAGTTACTCCTTAGCGAGGCAAGAGACCCAGTACTTC
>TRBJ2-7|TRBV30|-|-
CAWGLIEQYF
TGTGCCTGGGGACTGATAGAGCAGTACTTC
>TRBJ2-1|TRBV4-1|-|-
CASSLRGSDEQFF
TGCGCCAGCAGCCTACGGGGGAGCGATGAGCAGTTCTTC
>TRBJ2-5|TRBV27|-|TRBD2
CASFPPGLAGAGEQYF
TGTGCCAGTTTCCCCCCGGGACTAGCGGGAGCGGGGGAGCAGTACTTC